This T cell receptor (beta chain) was captured in a study of T cells expressing NK-cell markers. Study as a whole: Among the eight sequenced donors, seven tested HCMV-seropositive and one tested seronegative. Study outcomes and limitations: Among CD8+ T cells from five or six donors, dominant NKG2C+ clonotypes accounted for about 1.0-7.0%. Whether the expanded NKG2C+ T cell clones recognized HCMV remained unclear.

TCRdb re-analyzed the 5' RACE reads; it lists each CDR3 protein once, without DNA. The table gives 130,000 to 150,000 distinct CDR3 sequences; the top ten clones make up about 12% of it. On this clonotype: Its cognate antigen is unknown.

From germline, CDR1 is DFQATT and CDR2 SNEGSKA (reference sequence). This CDR3 region has 13 residues. The chain combines TRBV20-1 with TRBJ2-7; TCRdb outputs TRBD2, but without DNA this stays unchecked. Sequenced input: blood T cells: a sorted CD56 or NKG2C T cell subset, CD4+ or CD8+ T cells, or bulk PBMC T cells (not recorded which). The TCR originated in a young man in good health. The CDR3 sequence: CSARRLGNYEQYF.